This TCR beta chain was documented in a study of cytomegalovirus exposure and HLA in healthy donors. Notes on this clone: The antigen remains undetermined.

The CDR3 totals 12 residues. Germline loops: CDR1 SGHNT, CDR2 YENEEA. V was pared by 5 bases and J by 9 bases, with 11 bases between. PCR involved 60 Vbeta and 13 Jbeta primers. Produced via immunoSEQ multiplex PCR; TCRdb's table is partial and in-frame only. The sample carries around 130,000 clones, 83% recorded once. Despite likely unrecorded immune exposures, the donors were nominally healthy at the time of sampling. Study observations and caveats: It was around 160 TCR beta chains that were listed as cytomegalovirus-associated. TCR beta V segments were, for the most part, productive about 87% or about 30% of the time in an earlier analysis. TCR beta V- and J-gene trimming was later associated with a missense DCLRE1C variant.

The specimen sequenced was PBMCs. The gene calls are TRBV11-3 and TRBJ2-1; possibly TRBD1 for D (5 bases). This TCR derives from a girl aged 2 to 10 in good health and CMV-seronegative. The CDR3 loop reads CASSTRGTEQFF. CDR3 bases: TGTGCCAGCAGCACAAGGGGAACTGAGCAGTTCTTC.